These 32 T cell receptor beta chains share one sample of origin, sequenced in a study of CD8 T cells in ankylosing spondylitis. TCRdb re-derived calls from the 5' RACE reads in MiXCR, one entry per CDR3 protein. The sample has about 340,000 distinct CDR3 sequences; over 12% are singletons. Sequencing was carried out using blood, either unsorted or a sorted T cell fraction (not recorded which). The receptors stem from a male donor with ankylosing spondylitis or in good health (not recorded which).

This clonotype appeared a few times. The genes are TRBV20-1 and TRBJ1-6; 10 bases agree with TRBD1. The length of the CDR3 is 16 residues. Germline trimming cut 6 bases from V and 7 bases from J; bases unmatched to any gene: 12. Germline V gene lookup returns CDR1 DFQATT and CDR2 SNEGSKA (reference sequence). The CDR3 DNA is TGCAGTGCATTCCCGGGACAGGGGATGGGGAATTCACCCCTCCACTTT. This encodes CSAFPGQGMGNSPLHF.

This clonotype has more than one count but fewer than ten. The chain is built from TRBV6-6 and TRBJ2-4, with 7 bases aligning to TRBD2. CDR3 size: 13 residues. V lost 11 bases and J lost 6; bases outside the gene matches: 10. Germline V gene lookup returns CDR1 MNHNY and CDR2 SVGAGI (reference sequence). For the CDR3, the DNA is TGTGCCGTGCGGGGGTACCCGTTAAACATTCAGTACTTC. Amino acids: CAVRGYPLNIQYF.

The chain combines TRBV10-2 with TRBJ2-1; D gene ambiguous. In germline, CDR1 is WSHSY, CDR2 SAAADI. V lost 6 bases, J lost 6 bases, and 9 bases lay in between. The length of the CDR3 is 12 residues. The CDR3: CASSPVGNEQFF. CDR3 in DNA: TGCGCCAGCAGCCCTGTTGGCAATGAGCAGTTCTTC.

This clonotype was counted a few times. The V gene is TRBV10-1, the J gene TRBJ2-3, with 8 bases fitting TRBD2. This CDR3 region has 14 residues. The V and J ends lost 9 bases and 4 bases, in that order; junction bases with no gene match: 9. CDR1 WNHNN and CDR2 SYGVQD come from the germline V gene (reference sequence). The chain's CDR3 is CASPLAGVPDTQYF. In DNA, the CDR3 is TGCGCCAGTCCCCTAGCGGGTGTCCCAGATACGCAGTATTTT.

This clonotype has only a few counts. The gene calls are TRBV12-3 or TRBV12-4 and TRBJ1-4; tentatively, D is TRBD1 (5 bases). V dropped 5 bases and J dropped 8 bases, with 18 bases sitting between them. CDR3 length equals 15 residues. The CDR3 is CASSRGGGADEKLFF. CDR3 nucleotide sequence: TGTGCCAGCAGTAGAGGAGGCGGGGCGGACGAAAAACTGTTTTTT.

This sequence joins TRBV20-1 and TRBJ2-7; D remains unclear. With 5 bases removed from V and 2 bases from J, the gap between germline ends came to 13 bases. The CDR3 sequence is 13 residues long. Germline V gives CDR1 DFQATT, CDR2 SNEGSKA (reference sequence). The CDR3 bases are TGCAGTGCTTCTCGACGGGTTACCTACGAGCAGTACTTC. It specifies CSASRRVTYEQYF.

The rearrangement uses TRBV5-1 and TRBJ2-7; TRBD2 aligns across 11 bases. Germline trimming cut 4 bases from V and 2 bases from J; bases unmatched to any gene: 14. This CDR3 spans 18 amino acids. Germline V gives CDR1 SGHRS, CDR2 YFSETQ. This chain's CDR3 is CASSLRLAGGPITYEQYF. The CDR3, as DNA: TGCGCCAGCAGCCTCCGGCTAGCGGGAGGCCCTATTACCTACGAGCAGTACTTC.

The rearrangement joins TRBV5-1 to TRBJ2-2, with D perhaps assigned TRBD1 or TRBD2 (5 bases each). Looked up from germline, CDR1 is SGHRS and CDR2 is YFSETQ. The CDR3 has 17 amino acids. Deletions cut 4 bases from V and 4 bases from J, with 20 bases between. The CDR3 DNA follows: TGCGCCAGCAGCCCCGCCGGGGACCTGCACGGCACCGGGGAGCTGTTTTTT. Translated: CASSPAGDLHGTGELFF.

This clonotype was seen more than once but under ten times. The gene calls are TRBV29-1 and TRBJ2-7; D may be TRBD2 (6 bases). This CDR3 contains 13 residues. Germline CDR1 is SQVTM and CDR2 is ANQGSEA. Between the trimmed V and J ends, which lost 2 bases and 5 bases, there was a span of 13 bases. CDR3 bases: TGCAGCGTTGAAATCCGGGCGGGGCACGAGCAGTACTTC. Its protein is CSVEIRAGHEQYF.

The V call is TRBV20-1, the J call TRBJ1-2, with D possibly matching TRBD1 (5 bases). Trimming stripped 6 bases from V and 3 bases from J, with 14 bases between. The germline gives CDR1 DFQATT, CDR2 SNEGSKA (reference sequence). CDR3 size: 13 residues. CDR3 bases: TGCAGTGCCCGGGACGGGCAGGACTATGGCTACACCTTC. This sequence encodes CSARDGQDYGYTF.

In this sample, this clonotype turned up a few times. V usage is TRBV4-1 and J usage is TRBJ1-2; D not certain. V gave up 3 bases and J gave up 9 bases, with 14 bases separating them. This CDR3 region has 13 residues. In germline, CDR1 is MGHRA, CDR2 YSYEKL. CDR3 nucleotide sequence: TGCGCCAGCAGCCACTTCAATCTAACTAGCTACACCTTC. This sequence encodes CASSHFNLTSYTF.

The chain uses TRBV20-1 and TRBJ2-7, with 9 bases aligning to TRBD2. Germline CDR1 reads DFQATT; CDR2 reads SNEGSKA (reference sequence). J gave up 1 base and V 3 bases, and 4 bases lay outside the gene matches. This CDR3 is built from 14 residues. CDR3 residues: CSASRLAASYEQYF. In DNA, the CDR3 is TGCAGTGCTAGCCGACTAGCGGCATCCTACGAGCAGTACTTC.

CDR3 loop: CSVVPTGGLRDTQYF. The CDR3 bases are TGCAGCGTTGTACCTACAGGGGGCCTAAGGGATACGCAGTATTTT. This chain connects TRBV29-1 to TRBJ2-3; 9 bases fit TRBD1. The V segment lost 4 bases and the J segment 6 bases; nucleotides outside the gene matches: 11. CDR3 length: 15 amino acids. Germline V gives CDR1 SQVTM, CDR2 ANQGSEA.

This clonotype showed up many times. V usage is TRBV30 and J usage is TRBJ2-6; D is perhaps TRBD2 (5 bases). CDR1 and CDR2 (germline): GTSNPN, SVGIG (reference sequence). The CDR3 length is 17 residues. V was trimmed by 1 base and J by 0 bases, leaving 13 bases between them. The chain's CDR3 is CAWSGNLASSGANVLTF. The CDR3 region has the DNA TGTGCCTGGAGTGGAAATTTAGCGAGCTCTGGGGCCAACGTCCTGACTTTC.

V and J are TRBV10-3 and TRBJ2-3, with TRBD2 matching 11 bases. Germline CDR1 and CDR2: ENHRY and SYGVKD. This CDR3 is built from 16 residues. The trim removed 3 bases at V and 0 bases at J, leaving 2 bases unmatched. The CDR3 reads CAISERLAGSTDTQYF. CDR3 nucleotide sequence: TGTGCCATCAGTGAAAGACTAGCGGGGAGCACAGATACGCAGTATTTT.

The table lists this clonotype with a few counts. The CDR3 reads CSATSLQTGELFF. The DNA for the CDR3 is TGCAGTGCCACTTCCCTACAGACCGGGGAGCTGTTTTTT. The V and J genes are TRBV20-1 and TRBJ2-2; D gene ambiguous. The CDR3 is made up of 13 amino acids. Germline CDR1 is DFQATT and CDR2 is SNEGSKA (reference sequence). Trimming pared 6 bases from V and 5 bases from J, leaving 13 bases between.

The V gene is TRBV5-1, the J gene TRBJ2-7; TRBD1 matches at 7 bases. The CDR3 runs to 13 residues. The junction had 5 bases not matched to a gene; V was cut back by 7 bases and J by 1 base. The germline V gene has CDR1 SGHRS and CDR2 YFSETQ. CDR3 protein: CASRTGRSYEQYF. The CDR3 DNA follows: TGCGCCAGCCGGACAGGTCGATCCTACGAGCAGTACTTC.

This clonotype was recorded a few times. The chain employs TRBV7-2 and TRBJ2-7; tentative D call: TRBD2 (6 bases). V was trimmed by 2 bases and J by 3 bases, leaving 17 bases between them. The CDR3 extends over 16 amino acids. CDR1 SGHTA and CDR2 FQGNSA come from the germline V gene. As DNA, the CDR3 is TGTGCCAGCAGCTTAAGGGCGGGGAAAATGGACTACGAGCAGTACTTC. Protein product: CASSLRAGKMDYEQYF.

CDR3 DNA: TGTGCCAGCAGGTCGAGCGGGGAGAAGACCCAGTACTTC. Its protein product is CASRSSGEKTQYF. The chain uses TRBV6-2 or TRBV6-3 and TRBJ2-5, with TRBD2 matching 7 bases. The germline V gene has CDR1 MNHEY and CDR2 SVGEGT. V was pared by 6 bases and J by 6 bases, with 7 bases of the junction left unmatched. The CDR3 is made up of 13 amino acids.

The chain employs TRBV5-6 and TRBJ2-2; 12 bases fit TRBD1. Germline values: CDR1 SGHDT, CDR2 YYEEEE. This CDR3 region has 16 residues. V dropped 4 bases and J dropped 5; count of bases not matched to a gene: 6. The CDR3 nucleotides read TGTGCCAGCAGCCCAGGGACAGGGGGCAGGACCGGGGAGCTGTTTTTT. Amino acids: CASSPGTGGRTGELFF.

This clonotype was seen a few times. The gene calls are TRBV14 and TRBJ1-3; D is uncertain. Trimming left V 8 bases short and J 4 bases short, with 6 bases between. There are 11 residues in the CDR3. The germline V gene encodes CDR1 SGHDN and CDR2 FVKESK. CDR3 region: CASALGNTIYF. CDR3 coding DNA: TGTGCCAGCGCACTCGGAAACACCATATATTTT.

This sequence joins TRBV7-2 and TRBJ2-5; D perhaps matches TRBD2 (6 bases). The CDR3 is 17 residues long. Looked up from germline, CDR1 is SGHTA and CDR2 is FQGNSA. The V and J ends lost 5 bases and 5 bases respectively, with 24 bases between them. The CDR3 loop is CASSRDMTRTAYETQYF. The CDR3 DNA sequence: TGTGCCAGCAGCCGCGACATGACTAGAACGGCCTACGAGACCCAGTACTTC.

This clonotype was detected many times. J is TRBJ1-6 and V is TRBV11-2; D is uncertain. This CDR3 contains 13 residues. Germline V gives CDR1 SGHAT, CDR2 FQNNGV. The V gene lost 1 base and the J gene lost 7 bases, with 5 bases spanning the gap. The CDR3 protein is CASSLVGNSPLHF. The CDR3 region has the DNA TGTGCCAGCAGCTTAGTGGGCAATTCACCCCTCCACTTT.

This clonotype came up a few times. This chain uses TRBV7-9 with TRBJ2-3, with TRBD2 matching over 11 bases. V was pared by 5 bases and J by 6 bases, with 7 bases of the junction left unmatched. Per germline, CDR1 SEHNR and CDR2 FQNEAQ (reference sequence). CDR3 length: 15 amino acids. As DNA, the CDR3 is TGTGCCAGCAGCCTAATAGCGGGAGGGCATGATACGCAGTATTTT. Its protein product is CASSLIAGGHDTQYF.

CDR3 loop: CASNPSRTETQYF. For the CDR3, the DNA is TGCGCCAGCAACCCTTCTAGGACGGAGACCCAGTACTTC. V is TRBV5-1 and J is TRBJ2-5; D call uncertain. V lost 6 bases and J 5 bases, leaving 14 bases between the germline ends. The CDR3 totals 13 residues. CDR1 and CDR2 (germline): SGHRS, YFSETQ.

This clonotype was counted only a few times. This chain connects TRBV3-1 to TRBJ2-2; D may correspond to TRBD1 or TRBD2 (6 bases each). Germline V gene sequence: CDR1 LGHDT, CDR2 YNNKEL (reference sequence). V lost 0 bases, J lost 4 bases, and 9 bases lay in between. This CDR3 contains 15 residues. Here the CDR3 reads CASSQEGGRTGELFF. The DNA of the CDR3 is TGTGCCAGCAGCCAAGAGGGGGGCCGCACCGGGGAGCTGTTTTTT.

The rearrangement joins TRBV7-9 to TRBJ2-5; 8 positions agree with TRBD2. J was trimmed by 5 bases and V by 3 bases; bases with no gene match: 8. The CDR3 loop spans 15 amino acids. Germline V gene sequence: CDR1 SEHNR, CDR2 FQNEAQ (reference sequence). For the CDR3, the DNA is TGTGCCAGCAGCTTGGATAGCGGGATAAGGGAGACCCAGTACTTC. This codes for CASSLDSGIRETQYF. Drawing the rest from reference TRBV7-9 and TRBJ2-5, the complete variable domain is DTGVSQNPRHKITKRGQNVTFRCDPISEHNRLYWYRQTLGQGPEFLTYFQNEAQLEKSRLLSDRFSAERPKGSFSTLEIQRTEQGDSAMYLCASSLDSGIRETQYFGPGTRLLVL.

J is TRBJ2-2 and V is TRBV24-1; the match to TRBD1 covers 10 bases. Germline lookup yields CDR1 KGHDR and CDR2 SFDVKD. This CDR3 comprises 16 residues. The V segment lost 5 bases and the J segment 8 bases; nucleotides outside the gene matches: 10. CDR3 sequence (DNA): TGTGCCACCAGTGCTCCTCCCGGGACAGGGGCGGGGGAGCTGTTTTTT. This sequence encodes CATSAPPGTGAGELFF.

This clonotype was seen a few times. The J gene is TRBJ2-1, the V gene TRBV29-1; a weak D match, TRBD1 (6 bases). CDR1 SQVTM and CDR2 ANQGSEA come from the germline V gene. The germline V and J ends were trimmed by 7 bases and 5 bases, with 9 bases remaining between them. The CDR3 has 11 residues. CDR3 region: CSANRDNEQFF. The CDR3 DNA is TGCAGCGCTAACAGGGACAATGAGCAGTTCTTC.

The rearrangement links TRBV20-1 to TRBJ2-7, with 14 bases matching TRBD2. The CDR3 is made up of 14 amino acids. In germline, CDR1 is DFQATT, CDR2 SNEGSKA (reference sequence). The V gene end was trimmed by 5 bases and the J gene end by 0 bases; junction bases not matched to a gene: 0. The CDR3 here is CSAGTSGSSYEQYF. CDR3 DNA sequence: TGCAGTGCTGGGACTAGCGGGAGCTCCTACGAGCAGTACTTC.

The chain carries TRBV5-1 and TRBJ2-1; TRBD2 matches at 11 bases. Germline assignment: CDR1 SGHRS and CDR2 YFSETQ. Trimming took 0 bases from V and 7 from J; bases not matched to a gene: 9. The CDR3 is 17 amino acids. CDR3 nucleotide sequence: TGCGCCAGCAGCTTGGCGGCTAGCGGGAGGCTAGTGAATGAGCAGTTCTTC. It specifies CASSLAASGRLVNEQFF.

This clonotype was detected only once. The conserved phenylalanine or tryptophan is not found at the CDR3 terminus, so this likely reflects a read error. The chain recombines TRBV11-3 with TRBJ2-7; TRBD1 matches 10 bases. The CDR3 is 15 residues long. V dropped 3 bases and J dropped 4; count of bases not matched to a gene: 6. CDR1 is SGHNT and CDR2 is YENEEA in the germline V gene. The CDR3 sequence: CASSLAGQGLYEQYL. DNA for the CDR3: TGTGCCAGCAGCTTGGCGGGACAGGGGTTGTACGAGCAGTACTTA.